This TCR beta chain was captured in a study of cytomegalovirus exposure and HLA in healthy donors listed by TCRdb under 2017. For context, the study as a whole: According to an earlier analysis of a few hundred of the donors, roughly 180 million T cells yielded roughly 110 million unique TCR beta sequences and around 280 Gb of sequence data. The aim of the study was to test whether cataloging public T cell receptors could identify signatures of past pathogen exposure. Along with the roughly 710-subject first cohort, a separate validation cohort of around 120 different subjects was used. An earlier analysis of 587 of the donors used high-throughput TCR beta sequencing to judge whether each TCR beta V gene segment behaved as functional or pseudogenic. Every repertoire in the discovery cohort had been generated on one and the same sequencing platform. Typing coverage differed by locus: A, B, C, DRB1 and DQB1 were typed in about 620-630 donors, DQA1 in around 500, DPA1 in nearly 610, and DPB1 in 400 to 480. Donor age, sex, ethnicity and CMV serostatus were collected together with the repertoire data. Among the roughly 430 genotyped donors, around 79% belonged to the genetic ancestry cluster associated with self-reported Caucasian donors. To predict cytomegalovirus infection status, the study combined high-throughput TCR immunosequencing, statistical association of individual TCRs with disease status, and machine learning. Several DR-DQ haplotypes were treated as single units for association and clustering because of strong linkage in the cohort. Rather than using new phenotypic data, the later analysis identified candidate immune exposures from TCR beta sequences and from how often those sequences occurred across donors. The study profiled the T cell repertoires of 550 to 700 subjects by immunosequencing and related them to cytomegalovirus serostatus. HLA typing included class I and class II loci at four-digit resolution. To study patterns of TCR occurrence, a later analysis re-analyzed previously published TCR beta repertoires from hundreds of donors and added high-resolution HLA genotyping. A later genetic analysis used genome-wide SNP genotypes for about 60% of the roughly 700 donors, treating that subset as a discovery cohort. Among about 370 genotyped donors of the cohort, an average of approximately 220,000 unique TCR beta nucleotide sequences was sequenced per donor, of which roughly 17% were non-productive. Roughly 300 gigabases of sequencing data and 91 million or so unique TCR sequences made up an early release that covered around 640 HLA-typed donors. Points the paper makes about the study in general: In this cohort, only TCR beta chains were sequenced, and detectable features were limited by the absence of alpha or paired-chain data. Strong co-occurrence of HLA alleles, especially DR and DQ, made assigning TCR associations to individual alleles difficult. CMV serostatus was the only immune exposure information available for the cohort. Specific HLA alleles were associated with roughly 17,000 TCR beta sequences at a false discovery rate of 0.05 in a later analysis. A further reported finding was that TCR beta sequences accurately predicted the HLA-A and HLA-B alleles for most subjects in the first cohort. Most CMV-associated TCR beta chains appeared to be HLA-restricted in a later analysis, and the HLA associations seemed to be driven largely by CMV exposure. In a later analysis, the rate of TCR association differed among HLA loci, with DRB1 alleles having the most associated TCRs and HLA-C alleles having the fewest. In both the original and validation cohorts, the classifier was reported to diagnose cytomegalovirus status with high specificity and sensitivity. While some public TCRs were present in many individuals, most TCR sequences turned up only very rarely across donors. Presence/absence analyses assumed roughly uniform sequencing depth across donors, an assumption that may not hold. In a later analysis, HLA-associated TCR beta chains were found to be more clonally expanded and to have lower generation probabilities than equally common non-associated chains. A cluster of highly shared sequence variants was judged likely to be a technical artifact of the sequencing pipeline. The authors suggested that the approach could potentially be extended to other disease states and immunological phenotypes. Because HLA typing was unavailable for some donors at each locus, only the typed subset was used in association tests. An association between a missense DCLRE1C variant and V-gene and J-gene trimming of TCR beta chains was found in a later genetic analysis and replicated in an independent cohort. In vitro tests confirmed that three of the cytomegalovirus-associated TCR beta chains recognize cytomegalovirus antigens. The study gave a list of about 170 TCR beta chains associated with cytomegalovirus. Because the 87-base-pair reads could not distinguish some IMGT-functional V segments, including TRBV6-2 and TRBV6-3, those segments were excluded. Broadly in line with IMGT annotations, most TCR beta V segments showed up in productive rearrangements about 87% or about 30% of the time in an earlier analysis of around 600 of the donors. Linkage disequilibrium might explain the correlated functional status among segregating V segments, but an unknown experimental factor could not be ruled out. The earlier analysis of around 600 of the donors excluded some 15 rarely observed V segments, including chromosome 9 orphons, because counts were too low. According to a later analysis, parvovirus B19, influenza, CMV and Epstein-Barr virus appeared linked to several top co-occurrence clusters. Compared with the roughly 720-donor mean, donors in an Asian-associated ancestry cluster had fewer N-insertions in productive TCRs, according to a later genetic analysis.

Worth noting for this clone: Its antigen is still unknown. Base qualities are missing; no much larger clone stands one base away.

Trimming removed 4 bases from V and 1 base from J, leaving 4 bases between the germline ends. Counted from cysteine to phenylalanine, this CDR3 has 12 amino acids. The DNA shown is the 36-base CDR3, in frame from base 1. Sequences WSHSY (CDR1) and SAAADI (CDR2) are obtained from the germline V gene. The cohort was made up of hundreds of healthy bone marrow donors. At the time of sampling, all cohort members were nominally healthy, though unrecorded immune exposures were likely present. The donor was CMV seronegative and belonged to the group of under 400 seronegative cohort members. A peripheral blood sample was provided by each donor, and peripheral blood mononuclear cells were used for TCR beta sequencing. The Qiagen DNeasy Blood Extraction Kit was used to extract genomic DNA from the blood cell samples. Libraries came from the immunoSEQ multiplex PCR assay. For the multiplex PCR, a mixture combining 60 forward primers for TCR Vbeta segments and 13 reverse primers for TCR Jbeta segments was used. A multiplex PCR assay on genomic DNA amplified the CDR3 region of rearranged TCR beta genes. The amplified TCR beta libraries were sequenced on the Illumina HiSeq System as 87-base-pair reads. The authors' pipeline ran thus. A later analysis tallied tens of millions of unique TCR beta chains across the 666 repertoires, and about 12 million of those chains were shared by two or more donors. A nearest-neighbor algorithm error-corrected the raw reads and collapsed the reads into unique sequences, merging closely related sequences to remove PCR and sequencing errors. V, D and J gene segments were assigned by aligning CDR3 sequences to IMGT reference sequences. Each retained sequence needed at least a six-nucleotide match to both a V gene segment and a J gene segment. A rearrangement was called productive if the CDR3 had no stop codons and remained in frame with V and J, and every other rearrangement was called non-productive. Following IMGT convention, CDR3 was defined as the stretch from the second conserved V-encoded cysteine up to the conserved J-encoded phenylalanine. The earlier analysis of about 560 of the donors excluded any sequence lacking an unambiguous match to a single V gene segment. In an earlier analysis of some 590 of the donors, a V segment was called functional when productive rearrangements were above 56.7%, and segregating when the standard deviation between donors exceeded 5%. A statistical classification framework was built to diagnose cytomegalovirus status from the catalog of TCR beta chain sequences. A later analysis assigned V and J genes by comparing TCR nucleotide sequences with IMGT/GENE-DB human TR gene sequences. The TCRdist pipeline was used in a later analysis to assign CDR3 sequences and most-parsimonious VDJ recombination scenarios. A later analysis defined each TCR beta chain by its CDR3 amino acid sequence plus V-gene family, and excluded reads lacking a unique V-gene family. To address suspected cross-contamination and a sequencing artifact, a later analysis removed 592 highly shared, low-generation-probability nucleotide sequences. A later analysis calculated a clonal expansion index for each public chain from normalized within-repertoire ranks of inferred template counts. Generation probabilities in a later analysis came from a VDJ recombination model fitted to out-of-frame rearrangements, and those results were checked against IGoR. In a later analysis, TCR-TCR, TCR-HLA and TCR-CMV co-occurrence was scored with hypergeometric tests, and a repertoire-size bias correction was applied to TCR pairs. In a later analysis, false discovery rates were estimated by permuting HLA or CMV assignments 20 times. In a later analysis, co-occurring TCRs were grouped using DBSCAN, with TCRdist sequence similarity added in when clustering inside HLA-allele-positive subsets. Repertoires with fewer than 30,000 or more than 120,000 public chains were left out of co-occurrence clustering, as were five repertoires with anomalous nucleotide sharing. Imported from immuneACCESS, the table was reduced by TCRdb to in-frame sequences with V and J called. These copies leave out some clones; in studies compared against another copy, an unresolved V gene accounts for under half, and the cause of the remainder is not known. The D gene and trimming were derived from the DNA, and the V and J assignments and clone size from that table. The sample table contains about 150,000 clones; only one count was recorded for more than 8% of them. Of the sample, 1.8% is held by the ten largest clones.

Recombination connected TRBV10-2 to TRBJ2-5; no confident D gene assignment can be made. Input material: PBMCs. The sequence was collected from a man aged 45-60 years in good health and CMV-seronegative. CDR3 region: CASSVGQETQYF. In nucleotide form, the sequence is TGCGCCAGCAGTGTCGGCCAAGAGACCCAGTACTTC.